The 8 T cell receptor beta chains given below trace back to one sample, sequenced in a study of CD8 T cells in Susac syndrome. After extraction with the RNeasy kit, about 0.5 to 1 ug of the RNA was reverse transcribed using random hexamers. TCRdb re-analysed the immunoSEQ multiplex PCR reads in MiXCR, keeping a single row per CDR3 protein. The table shows 95,000 to 150,000 distinct CDR3 sequences, with around 94% occurring only once. The sequenced sample consisted of CD8+ T cells from PBMCs. Receptors were obtained from a human donor with Susac syndrome.

This sequence joins TRBV29-1 and TRBJ2-7; possibly TRBD1 for D (5 bases). The V gene lost 2 bases and the J gene lost 3 bases, with 11 bases spanning the gap. Germline CDR1 SQVTM, CDR2 ANQGSEA. This CDR3 has 13 residues. The chain's CDR3 is CSVERGLNYEQYF. The CDR3 nucleotides are TGCAGCGTTGAAAGGGGCCTCAACTACGAGCAGTACTTC.

The V call is TRBV29-1, the J call TRBJ2-7; D perhaps matches TRBD2 (7 bases). Germline V gives CDR1 SQVTM, CDR2 ANQGSEA. The CDR3 spans 13 residues. Trimming removed 3 bases from V and 5 bases from J, with 14 bases in between. CDR3 in amino acids: CSVESGGQHEQYF. CDR3 nucleotide sequence: TGCAGCGTTGAGTCCGGGGGGCAACACGAGCAGTACTTC.

The chain combines TRBV4-1 with TRBJ1-5; no clear D. V shed 2 bases and J shed 6 bases, with 20 bases lying between them. The CDR3 is made up of 17 amino acids. Germline CDR1 MGHRA, CDR2 YSYEKL. CDR3 sequence reads: CASSQTVSALAPQPQHF. CDR3 nucleotide sequence: TGCGCCAGCAGCCAAACGGTATCGGCCTTGGCTCCTCAGCCCCAGCATTTT.

The genes are TRBV5-1 and TRBJ1-3; D is unclear. Deletions cut 4 bases from V and 1 base from J, with 12 bases between. CDR3 length equals 15 residues. Germline CDR1 reads SGHRS; CDR2 reads YFSETQ. The CDR3 protein is CASSREGNSGNTIYF. CDR3 sequence (DNA): TGCGCCAGCAGCCGGGAGGGCAATTCTGGAAACACCATATATTTT.

The chain combines TRBV3-1 with TRBJ2-5; no clear D. Trimming cost V 5 bases and J 3 bases, with 10 bases left between them. CDR3 length: 13 amino acids. CDR1 is LGHDT, CDR2 YNNKEL, per germline (reference sequence). The CDR3 bases are TGTGCCAGCAGCGTTGACCCCGAAGAGACCCAGTACTTC. Translated, it gives CASSVDPEETQYF.

The rearrangement uses TRBV12-3 or TRBV12-4 and TRBJ2-1; D possibly corresponds to TRBD2 (6 bases). This CDR3 contains 14 residues. Trimming took 5 bases from V and 6 from J, leaving 14 bases between them. The CDR3 nucleotides are TGTGCCAGCAGTGTCGCGGGGTTCGGCAATGAGCAGTTCTTC. Its translation: CASSVAGFGNEQFF.

The V call is TRBV18, the J call TRBJ2-3; no clear D gene. Germline V gene sequence: CDR1 KGHSH, CDR2 LQKENI. The CDR3 consists of 17 residues. Trimming cost V 0 bases and J 0 bases, with 13 bases left between them. CDR3 sequence (DNA): TGTGCCAGCTCACCACCGTATGCCACCTCTAGCACAGATACGCAGTATTTT. As protein: CASSPPYATSSTDTQYF.

The chain combines TRBV29-1 with TRBJ1-2; D unresolved. The length of the CDR3 is 14 residues. V was cut by 3 bases and J by 8 bases, with 19 bases left in between. Germline loops: CDR1 SQVTM, CDR2 ANQGSEA. Here the CDR3 reads CSVEPRALLGGYTF. The CDR3 region has the DNA TGCAGCGTTGAGCCTAGGGCCCTCCTAGGAGGCTACACCTTC.